What follows describes a single T cell receptor beta chain. The clone's antigen remains unknown. One base away there is no much larger clone; base qualities are not given. The record originates from a study of blood T cell repertoires in COVID-19 (dated by TCRdb to 2018 to 2021). For context, the study as a whole: Samples covering the acute and convalescent phases of COVID-19 were provided by collaborators in the United States, Italy and Spain. HLA class I and class II types, where available, came from metadata supplied by the sample provider rather than from assay-based typing. Nearly every sample came with metadata listing a de-identified subject ID, COVID-19 status, age in years and sex. The prospective study material was composed of cDNA or gDNA derived from T cells, B-cell-depleted T cells, or PBMCs. The repertoires were released in a freely available public database intended as a resource for research on the immune response to SARS-CoV-2. Subjects who had been exposed to COVID-19, were actively infected with it, or had recovered from it provided the deeply sampled blood TCRbeta repertoires that made up the dataset. Samples came from the ongoing ImmuneRACE study (first 160 participants) plus 1,254 subjects from 6 global collaborators.

The immunoSEQ Assay, a bias-controlled multiplex PCR, was used to amplify TCRbeta CDR3 regions from genomic DNA. Concerning the study's data processing: The number of nucleated cells in each sample was estimated by amplification of reference gene primers within the assay. Sequence reads were collapsed and filtered to measure the absolute abundance of every unique TCRbeta CDR3 rearrangement. For each sample, productive Simpson clonality was calculated by taking the square root of Simpson's diversity index across productive rearrangements. TCRdb's version of the immuneACCESS table is confined to in-frame rearrangements and falls short of the full clone set. An unresolved V gene accounts for under half of the shortfall where checked; the remainder is of unknown origin. The V and J calls and clone size come from that table; D and trimming were worked out from the DNA. This sample gives about 220,000 clones in total; approximately 83% of them show up just once. The ten largest clones represent roughly 3% of the sample.

Samples from volunteer blood donors who had recovered from COVID-19 were contributed by a second Seattle source. Whole blood was collected in K2EDTA tubes by collaborating institutions according to the institutions' own protocols. For TCRbeta analysis, collaborator samples were shipped as frozen whole blood, as isolated PBMCs, or as DNA extracted from either sample type. Study-wide conclusions, independent of this receptor: Clinical and demographic metadata were provided uncurated, with the amount varying by source and participant.

Sequencing input: peripheral blood. The TCR sequence derives from a woman between 25 and 40 years old who had recovered from COVID-19.

The nucleotide sequence reads TGTGCCAGCAGCTTAACGCGTGGACAGGGCTCTCAGGAGCAGTTCTTC. Its product reads: CASSLTRGQGSQEQFF. The chain links TRBV7-3 with TRBJ2-1; 8 bases in the middle match TRBD1. Germline trimming amounts to 0 bases on V and 10 bases on J, with 11 as the count of junction bases outside the gene matches. In the germline V gene, CDR1 corresponds to SGHTA and CDR2 to FQGTGA. The CDR3 sequence holds 16 residues, the cysteine and phenylalanine included. The sequence is cut down to CDR3 DNA, 48 bases in frame from base 1.